This T cell receptor (beta chain) was sequenced for a study of identical twins. Broader study findings: Within cord blood, abundant beta clonotypes carried fewer insertions, but memory repertoires showed no such trend.

The CDR3 is 15 amino acids. V lost 1 base to trimming and J lost 0 bases, with 7 bases between them. Germline CDR1 and CDR2: SGHAT and FQNNGV. TCRdb itself ran the 5' RACE reads through MiXCR, one entry per CDR3 protein. The sample consists of 400,000 to 550,000 distinct CDR3 sequences, more than 13% of them appearing once. Remarks on this clonotype: Its cognate antigen is unknown.

These sequences were also reported in another study, on yellow fever vaccine responses in identical twins.

V is TRBV11-2 and J is TRBJ2-1; D possibly corresponds to TRBD2 (6 bases). Source material: CD4+ T cells sorted from blood. The TCR comes from a woman under 30 in good health. CDR3 coding DNA: TGTGCCAGCAGCTTAGCGACTAGCTCCTACAATGAGCAGTTCTTC. Translating it yields CASSLATSSYNEQFF. The whole variable domain, filled in from reference TRBV11-2 and TRBJ2-1, reads EAGVAQSPRYKIIEKRQSVAFWCNPISGHATLYWYQQILGQGPKLLIQFQNNGVVDDSQLPKDRFSAERLKGVDSTLKIQPAKLEDSAVYLCASSLATSSYNEQFFGPGTRLTVL.